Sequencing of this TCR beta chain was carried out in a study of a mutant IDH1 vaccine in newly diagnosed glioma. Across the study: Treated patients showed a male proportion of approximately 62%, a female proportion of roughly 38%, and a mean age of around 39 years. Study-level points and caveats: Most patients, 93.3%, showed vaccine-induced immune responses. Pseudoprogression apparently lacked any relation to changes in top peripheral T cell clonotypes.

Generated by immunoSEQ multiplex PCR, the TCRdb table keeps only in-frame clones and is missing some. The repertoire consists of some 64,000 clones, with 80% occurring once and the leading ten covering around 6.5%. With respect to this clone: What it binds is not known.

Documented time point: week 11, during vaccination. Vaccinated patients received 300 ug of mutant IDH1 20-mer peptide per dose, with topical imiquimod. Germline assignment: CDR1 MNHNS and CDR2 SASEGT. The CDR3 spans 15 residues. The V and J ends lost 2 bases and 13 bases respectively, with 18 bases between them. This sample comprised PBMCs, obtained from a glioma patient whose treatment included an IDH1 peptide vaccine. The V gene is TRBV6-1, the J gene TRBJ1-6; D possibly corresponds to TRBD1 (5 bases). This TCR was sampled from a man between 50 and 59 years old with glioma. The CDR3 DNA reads TGTGCCAGCAGTGAAACGGGGGGGAAGTCTGCGCCCCTCCACTTT. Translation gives CASSETGGKSAPLHF.